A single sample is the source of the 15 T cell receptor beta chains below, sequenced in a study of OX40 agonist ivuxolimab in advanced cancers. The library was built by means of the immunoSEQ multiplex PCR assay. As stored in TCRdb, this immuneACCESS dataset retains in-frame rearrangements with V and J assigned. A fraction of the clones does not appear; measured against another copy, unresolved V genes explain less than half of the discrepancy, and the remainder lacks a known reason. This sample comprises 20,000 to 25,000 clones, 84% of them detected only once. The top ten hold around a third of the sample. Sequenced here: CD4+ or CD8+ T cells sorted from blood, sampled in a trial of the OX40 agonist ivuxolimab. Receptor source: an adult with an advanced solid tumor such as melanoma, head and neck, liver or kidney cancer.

The CDR3 loop reads CASSYSGGVWETQYF. CDR3 DNA: TGTGCCAGCAGTTACTCTGGGGGGGTGTGGGAGACCCAGTACTTC. The rearrangement joins TRBV6-5 to TRBJ2-5, with 7 bases lining up with TRBD2. The V gene's germline CDR1 is MNHEY and CDR2 SVGAGI. This CDR3 spans 15 amino acids. Trimming cost V 0 bases and J 5 bases; bases outside gene matches: 6.

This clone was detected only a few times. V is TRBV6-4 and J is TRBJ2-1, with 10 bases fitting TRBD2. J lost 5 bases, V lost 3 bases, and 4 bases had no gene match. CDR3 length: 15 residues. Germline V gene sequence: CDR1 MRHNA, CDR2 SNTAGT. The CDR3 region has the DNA TGTGCCAGCAGTGAGGCTAGCGGGAGTCACAATGAGCAGTTCTTC. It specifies CASSEASGSHNEQFF.

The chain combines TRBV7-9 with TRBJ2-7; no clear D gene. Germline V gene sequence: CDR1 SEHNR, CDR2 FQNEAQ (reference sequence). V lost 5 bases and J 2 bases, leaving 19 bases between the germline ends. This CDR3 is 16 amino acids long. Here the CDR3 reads CASSHTGSSNPYEQYF. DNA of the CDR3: TGTGCCAGCAGCCACACGGGCAGCTCCAACCCCTACGAGCAGTACTTC.

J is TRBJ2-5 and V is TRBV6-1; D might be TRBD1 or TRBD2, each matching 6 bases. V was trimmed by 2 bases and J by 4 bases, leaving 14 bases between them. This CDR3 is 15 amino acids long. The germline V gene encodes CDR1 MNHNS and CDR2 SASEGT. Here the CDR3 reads CASSESGAGGETQYF. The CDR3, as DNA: TGTGCCAGCAGTGAATCAGGGGCCGGGGGAGAGACCCAGTACTTC.

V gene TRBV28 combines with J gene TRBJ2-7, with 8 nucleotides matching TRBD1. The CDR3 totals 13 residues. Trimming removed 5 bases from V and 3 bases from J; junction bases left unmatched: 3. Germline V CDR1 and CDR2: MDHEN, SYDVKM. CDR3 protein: CASSRDRYYEQYF. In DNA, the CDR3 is TGTGCCAGCAGTCGGGACAGGTACTACGAGCAGTACTTC.

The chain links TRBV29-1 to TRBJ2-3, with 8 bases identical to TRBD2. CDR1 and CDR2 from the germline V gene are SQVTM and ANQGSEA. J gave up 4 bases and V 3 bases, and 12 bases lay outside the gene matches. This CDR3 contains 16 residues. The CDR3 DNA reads TGCAGCGTTGAGGTCTCGGGACTAGAATTGGCAGATACGCAGTATTTT. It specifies CSVEVSGLELADTQYF.

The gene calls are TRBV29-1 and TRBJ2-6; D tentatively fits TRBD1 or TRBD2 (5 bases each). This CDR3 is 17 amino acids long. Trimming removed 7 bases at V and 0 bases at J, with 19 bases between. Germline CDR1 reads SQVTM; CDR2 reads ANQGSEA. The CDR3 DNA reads TGCAGCGCGAGGGGTTACAGTTCCTCCTCTGGGGCCAACGTCCTGACTTTC. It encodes CSARGYSSSSGANVLTF.

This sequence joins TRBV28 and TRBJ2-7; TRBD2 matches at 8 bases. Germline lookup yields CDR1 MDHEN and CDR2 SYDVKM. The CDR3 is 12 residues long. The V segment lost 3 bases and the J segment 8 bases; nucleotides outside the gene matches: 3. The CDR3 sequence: CASSLSGSKQYF. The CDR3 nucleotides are TGTGCCAGCAGTTTGAGCGGGAGTAAGCAGTACTTC.

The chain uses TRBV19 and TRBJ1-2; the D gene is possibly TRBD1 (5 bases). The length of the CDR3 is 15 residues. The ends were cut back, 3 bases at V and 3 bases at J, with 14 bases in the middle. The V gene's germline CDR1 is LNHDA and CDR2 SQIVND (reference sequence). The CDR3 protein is CASSISPGRHYGYTF. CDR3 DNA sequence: TGTGCCAGTAGTATTTCTCCGGGGCGTCACTATGGCTACACCTTC.

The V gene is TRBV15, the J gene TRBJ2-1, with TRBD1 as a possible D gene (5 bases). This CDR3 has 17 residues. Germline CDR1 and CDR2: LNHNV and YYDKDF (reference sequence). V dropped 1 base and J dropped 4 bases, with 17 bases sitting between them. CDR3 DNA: TGTGCCACCAGCAGAGTCCGATGGGGCGGAGCTTACAATGAGCAGTTCTTC. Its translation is CATSRVRWGGAYNEQFF.

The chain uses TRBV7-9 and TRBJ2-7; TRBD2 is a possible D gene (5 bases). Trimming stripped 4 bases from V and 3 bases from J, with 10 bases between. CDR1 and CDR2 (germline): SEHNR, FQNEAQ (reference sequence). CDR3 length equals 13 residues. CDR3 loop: CASSSSGVYEQYF. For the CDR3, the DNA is TGTGCCAGCAGCTCATCCGGGGTCTACGAGCAGTACTTC.

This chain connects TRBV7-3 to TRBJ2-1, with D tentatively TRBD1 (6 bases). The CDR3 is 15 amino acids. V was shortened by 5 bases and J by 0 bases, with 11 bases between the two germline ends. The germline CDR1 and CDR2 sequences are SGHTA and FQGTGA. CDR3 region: CASSPDRSSYNEQFF. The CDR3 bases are TGTGCCAGCAGCCCCGACAGGAGCTCCTACAATGAGCAGTTCTTC.

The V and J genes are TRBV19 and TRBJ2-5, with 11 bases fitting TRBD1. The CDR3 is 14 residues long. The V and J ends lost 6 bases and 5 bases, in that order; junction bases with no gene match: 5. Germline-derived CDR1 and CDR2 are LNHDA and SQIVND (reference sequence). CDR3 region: CASSGQGAWETQYF. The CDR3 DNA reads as TGTGCCAGTAGCGGACAGGGGGCTTGGGAGACCCAGTACTTC.

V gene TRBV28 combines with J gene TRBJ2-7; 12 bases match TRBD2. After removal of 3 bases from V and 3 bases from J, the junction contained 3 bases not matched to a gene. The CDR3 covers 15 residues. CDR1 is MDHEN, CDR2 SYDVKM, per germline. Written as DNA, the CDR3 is TGTGCCAGCAGTTTGGGACTAGCGGGCATCTACGAGCAGTACTTC. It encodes CASSLGLAGIYEQYF. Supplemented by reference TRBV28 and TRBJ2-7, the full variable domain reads DVKVTQSSRYLVKRTGEKVFLECVQDMDHENMFWYRQDPGLGLRLIYFSYDVKMKEKGDIPEGYSVSREKKERFSLILESASTNQTSMYLCASSLGLAGIYEQYFGPGTRLTVT.

The CDR3 DNA follows: TGTGCCAGCAGTTTATCGCACAGGGCGAATGAAAAACTGTTTTTT. This gives the protein CASSLSHRANEKLFF. V usage is TRBV27 and J usage is TRBJ1-4, with a weak D call TRBD1 (6 bases). The CDR3 is 15 amino acids. Trimming removed 0 bases at V and 5 bases at J, with 10 bases between. Per germline, CDR1 MNHEY and CDR2 SMNVEV (reference sequence). Using reference TRBV27 and TRBJ1-4 for the parts outside the CDR3, the full variable domain is EAQVTQNPRYLITVTGKKLTVTCSQNMNHEYMSWYRQDPGLGLRQIYYSMNVEVTDKGDVPEGYKVSRKEKRNFPLILESPSPNQTSLYFCASSLSHRANEKLFFGSGTQLSVL.